This T cell receptor (beta chain) was identified during a study of blood T cell repertoires in COVID-19. Trimming removed 4 bases from V and 7 bases from J, with 12 bases in between. Germline V CDR1 and CDR2: SGHRS, YFSETQ. The CDR3 runs to 14 residues. Cohorts were determined from participant-reported clinical history. Original handling: Estimated nucleated cell counts came from reference gene primer amplification. TCRdb's copy holds only in-frame clones and misses some; the assay was immunoSEQ multiplex PCR. V and J calls and clone size come straight from that table; D and trimming were deduced from the DNA. Among over 200,000 clones listed, about four fifths were seen once.

The TCR sequence derives from a man in his sixties who had recovered from COVID-19. The chain uses TRBV5-1 and TRBJ1-6; D might be TRBD1 (5 bases). Input material: PBMCs or T cells enriched from blood (not recorded which). The CDR3 spells CASSEGLKNSPLHF. Here the CDR3 DNA reads TGCGCCAGCAGCGAGGGACTGAAAAATTCACCCCTCCACTTT. Based on the CDR3 plus reference TRBV5-1 and TRBJ1-6, the full variable domain is KAGVTQTPRYLIKTRGQQVTLSCSPISGHRSVSWYQQTPGQGLQFLFEYFSETQRNKGNFPGRFSGRQFSNSRSEMNVSTLELGDSALYLCASSEGLKNSPLHFGNGTRLTVT.